The 22 T cell receptor beta chains in this list originate from one sample, sequenced in a study of T cells in Graves' hyperthyroidism and ophthalmopathy. The source material, RNA transcripts, was used to amplify TCR beta CDR3 regions. A set of HTBI primers served as the primers for a first-round RT-PCR of the TCR CDR3. Each CDR3 protein gets one entry after TCRdb re-called the multiplex PCR reads with MiXCR. This table has 75,000 to 100,000 distinct CDR3 sequences, roughly 49% appearing once. The source material was blood. These receptors all come from a woman in her thirties or forties with Graves' hyperthyroidism.

The genes are TRBV29-1 and TRBJ2-3, with D possibly being TRBD2 (7 bases). CDR1 SQVTM and CDR2 ANQGSEA come from the germline V gene. The CDR3 is 18 residues long. V was pared by 4 bases and J by 6 bases, with 29 bases between. CDR3 amino acids: CSVGPESLRGGGADTQYF. The CDR3 DNA sequence: TGCAGCGTTGGACCCGAATCGCTTAGGGGGGGCGGGGCCGATACGCAGTATTTT.

The chain employs TRBV7-6 and TRBJ2-5; D is perhaps TRBD1 or TRBD2 (5 bases each). V was shortened by 6 bases and J by 3 bases, with 17 bases between the two germline ends. Germline assignment: CDR1 SGHVS and CDR2 FNYEAQ. The CDR3 runs to 15 residues. CDR3 loop: CASRTGTQAEETQYF. The CDR3 nucleotides read TGTGCCAGCAGAACCGGGACGCAGGCAGAAGAGACCCAGTACTTC. Combining the CDR3 with reference TRBV7-6 and TRBJ2-5 gives the whole variable domain GAGVSQSPRYKVTKRGQDVALRCDPISGHVSLYWYRQALGQGPEFLTYFNYEAQQDKSGLPNDRFSAERPEGSISTLTIQRTEQRDSAMYRCASRTGTQAEETQYFGPGTRLLVL.

This chain uses TRBV29-1 with TRBJ1-4; D remains unclear. The CDR3 is 13 amino acids. CDR1 and CDR2 from the germline V gene are SQVTM and ANQGSEA. V was shortened by 5 bases and J by 7 bases, with 14 bases between the two germline ends. The CDR3 region is CSVRWLAVEKLFF. DNA of the CDR3: TGCAGCGTTCGTTGGCTAGCGGTTGAAAAACTGTTTTTT. Full variable domain (rest looked up from reference TRBV29-1 and TRBJ1-4): SAVISQKPSRDICQRGTSLTIQCQVDSQVTMMFWYRQQPGQSLTLIATANQGSEATYESGFVIDKFPISRPNLTFSTLTVSNMSPEDSSIYLCSVRWLAVEKLFFGSGTQLSVL.

The rearrangement uses TRBV25-1 and TRBJ2-5; tentatively, D is TRBD2 (5 bases). The CDR3 sequence is 15 residues long. Per the germline V gene, CDR1 is MGHDK and CDR2 is SYGVNS. V lost 4 bases and J lost 2, with 14 bases in between. CDR3 sequence: CASSAYGRGQETQYF. The CDR3 DNA reads TGTGCCAGCAGTGCTTACGGCCGGGGTCAAGAGACCCAGTACTTC.

In its sample, this clonotype was seen many times. V gene TRBV7-9 combines with J gene TRBJ1-2; the D is unclear. The CDR3 length is 14 residues. CDR1 is SEHNR, CDR2 FQNEAQ, per germline (reference sequence). Between the trimmed V and J ends, which lost 2 bases and 6 bases, there was a span of 13 bases. CDR3 nucleotides: TGTGCCAGCAGCTTATCAGCAGGCCTAGATGGCTACACCTTC. It yields the protein CASSLSAGLDGYTF.

The rearrangement joins TRBV2 to TRBJ1-2; D is possibly TRBD1 (5 bases). The V gene lost 6 bases and the J gene lost 2 bases, with 19 bases spanning the gap. This CDR3 has 16 residues. Per germline, CDR1 SNHLY and CDR2 FYNNEI. CDR3 protein: CASSSGLGGVNYGYTF. The CDR3 nucleotides are TGTGCCAGCAGCTCGGGACTCGGAGGCGTGAACTATGGCTACACCTTC.

The rearrangement uses TRBV9 and TRBJ2-5, with 13 bases fitting TRBD2. Germline assignment: CDR1 SGDLS and CDR2 YYNGEE. The CDR3 is 16 residues long. The junction had 10 bases not matched to a gene; V was cut back by 6 bases and J by 5 bases. In nucleotides, the CDR3 is TGTGCCAGCAACGCCGGACTAGCGGGAGTCAGGGAGACCCAGTACTTC. Its protein product is CASNAGLAGVRETQYF.

Within the sample, this clonotype is large. The chain employs TRBV7-9 and TRBJ1-1; D not resolved. V was shortened by 6 bases and J by 3 bases, with 14 bases between the two germline ends. Germline V gives CDR1 SEHNR, CDR2 FQNEAQ (reference sequence). The CDR3 is 14 amino acids. The CDR3 is CASSSGSADTEAFF. CDR3 bases: TGTGCCAGCAGTAGCGGGAGTGCCGACACTGAAGCTTTCTTT.

J is TRBJ1-4 and V is TRBV2; TRBD1 matches 9 bases. This CDR3 is built from 15 residues. Germline lookup yields CDR1 SNHLY and CDR2 FYNNEI. Unmatched junction bases numbered 7, after V lost 5 bases and J lost 6 bases. The CDR3 is CASSFGRTGDEKLFF. The DNA for the CDR3 is TGTGCCAGCAGTTTCGGGCGGACAGGGGATGAAAAACTGTTTTTT.

The V gene is TRBV29-1, the J gene TRBJ1-1; a weak D match, TRBD1 (6 bases). The germline gives CDR1 SQVTM, CDR2 ANQGSEA. The CDR3 extends over 11 amino acids. The CDR3 bases are TGCAGTCACACAGGGTACACTGAAGCTTTCTTT. This codes for CSHTGYTEAFF.

A note on this clonotype: Just one base apart from a much larger clone, this may be a read error. The chain combines TRBV5-1 with TRBJ1-2; TRBD1 might be the D (5 bases). CDR1 SGHRS and CDR2 YFSETQ come from the germline V gene. V was trimmed by 6 bases and J by 4 bases, leaving 19 bases between them. The CDR3 totals 15 residues. The CDR3, as DNA: TGCGCCAGCACTCCCCCCGGGAAGGGGAGCTATGGCTACACCTTC. As protein: CASTPPGKGSYGYTF.

V and J are TRBV4-1 and TRBJ2-3; tentatively, D is TRBD1 (5 bases). V lost 4 bases and J 1 base, leaving 12 bases between the germline ends. CDR3 length equals 15 residues. The germline V gene encodes CDR1 MGHRA and CDR2 YSYEKL. CDR3 sequence: CASSPSRVRTDTQYF. CDR3 coding DNA: TGCGCCAGCAGCCCGAGCAGGGTGCGCACAGATACGCAGTATTTT.

This clonotype occurred a few times. In DNA form, the CDR3 reads TGTGCCAGCAGCTTGTCCGCAGGGAGTGAAGCTTTCTTT. Its protein product is CASSLSAGSEAFF. V and J are TRBV5-4 and TRBJ1-1; D is perhaps TRBD1 (5 bases). V was pared by 1 base and J by 7 bases, with 11 bases between. This CDR3 is 13 amino acids long. CDR1 and CDR2 from the germline V gene are SGHNT and YYREEE (reference sequence).

The chain carries TRBV10-3 and TRBJ1-3, with TRBD1 as a possible D gene (6 bases). This CDR3 is 17 amino acids long. V was pared by 5 bases and J by 6 bases, with 23 bases between. The germline CDR1 and CDR2 sequences are ENHRY and SYGVKD. CDR3 sequence reads: CAISRGRGATGLNTIYF. The CDR3 region has the DNA TGTGCCATCAGTCGGGGACGGGGGGCGACTGGCTTAAACACCATATATTTT.

The chain couples TRBV27 to TRBJ2-5; 8 nucleotides line up with TRBD1. Trimming at V came to 6 bases and at J to 7 bases, leaving 13 bases not matched to a gene. This CDR3 is built from 15 residues. CDR1 is MNHEY and CDR2 is SMNVEV in the germline V gene (reference sequence). CDR3 sequence reads: CASSSIGQGFRTQYF. CDR3 DNA: TGTGCCAGCAGCTCCATCGGACAGGGATTTAGGACCCAGTACTTC.

This clonotype was observed a handful of times. A clone one base away is much larger, so this may be a read error. This rearrangement joins TRBV9 to TRBJ2-3; 8 bases align to TRBD2. The J segment lost 5 bases and the V segment lost 4 bases, leaving 9 bases of the junction unmatched. In germline, CDR1 is SGDLS, CDR2 YYNGEE. CDR3 length equals 15 residues. The CDR3 spells CASSQGAGGQDTQYF. The CDR3 DNA sequence: TGTGCCAGCAGCCAAGGCGCGGGAGGTCAAGATACGCAGTATTTT. The whole variable domain, remainder taken from reference TRBV9 and TRBJ2-3, is DSGVTQTPKHLITATGQRVTLRCSPRSGDLSVYWYQQSLDQGLQFLIQYYNGEERAKGNILERFSAQQFPDLHSELNLSSLELGDSALYFCASSQGAGGQDTQYFGPGTRLTVL.

The rearrangement uses TRBV2 and TRBJ2-5, with TRBD2 identical over 11 bases. V was pared by 6 bases and J by 4 bases, with 13 bases of the junction left unmatched. Germline assignment: CDR1 SNHLY and CDR2 FYNNEI. This CDR3 has 17 amino acids. Here the CDR3 DNA reads TGTGCCAGCAGACCAACCGTAGCGGGAGGGCGGGTAGAGACCCAGTACTTC. Encoded protein: CASRPTVAGGRVETQYF.

The chain joins TRBV29-1 to TRBJ1-1, with a possible D match to TRBD1 (5 bases). The CDR3 is made up of 12 amino acids. Germline V gene sequence: CDR1 SQVTM, CDR2 ANQGSEA. The CDR3, as DNA: TGCAGGGCGGAGGGGCGTTTGGATGAAGCTTTCTTT. This translates into CRAEGRLDEAFF.

At least ten counts were recorded for this clonotype. The V and J genes are TRBV25-1 and TRBJ1-4, with 9 bases lining up with TRBD1. Germline V lookup: CDR1 MGHDK, CDR2 SYGVNS. The CDR3 is 15 residues long. V was clipped by 5 bases and J by 6 bases; unmatched bases: 7. The CDR3 coding sequence is TGTGCCAGCAGTCACATCCGGGACAGGGATGAAAAACTGTTTTTT. Amino acid sequence: CASSHIRDRDEKLFF. Combining the CDR3 with reference TRBV25-1 and TRBJ1-4 gives the whole variable domain EADIYQTPRYLVIGTGKKITLECSQTMGHDKMYWYQQDPGMELHLIHYSYGVNSTEKGDLSSESTVSRIRTEHFPLTLESARPSHTSQYLCASSHIRDRDEKLFFGSGTQLSVL.

V usage is TRBV9 and J usage is TRBJ1-6; D might be TRBD1 (5 bases). CDR3 length: 18 amino acids. Germline V gives CDR1 SGDLS, CDR2 YYNGEE. The V and J ends lost 4 bases and 2 bases respectively, with 19 bases between them. The CDR3: CASSLTGGGDAYNSPLHF. As DNA, the CDR3 is TGTGCCAGCAGCCTTACCGGTGGGGGGGACGCCTATAATTCACCCCTCCACTTT.

This sequence joins TRBV6-1 and TRBJ1-6; a possible D gene is TRBD1 (5 bases). The CDR3 runs 14 residues. V was clipped by 6 bases and J by 10 bases, with 16 bases between them. Germline values: CDR1 MNHNS, CDR2 SASEGT. The CDR3 loop is CASSSSGGLSPLHF. The CDR3 nucleotides are TGTGCCAGCAGCAGCTCGGGGGGTTTATCACCCCTCCACTTT.

This clonotype has ten or more counts. The chain carries TRBV12-3 or TRBV12-4 and TRBJ1-1, with D maybe TRBD1 (6 bases). Deletions cut 7 bases from V and 1 base from J, with 10 bases between. The CDR3 is made up of 13 amino acids. CDR3 sequence reads: CASKPGQNTEAFF. The DNA of the CDR3 is TGTGCCAGCAAACCGGGACAGAACACTGAAGCTTTCTTT.